The entry below describes one T cell receptor (beta chain). Its antigen is as yet unknown. A much larger clone lies one base from this, so it may be a read error. Sampling of bone marrow took place during active disease in every patient. The sample originates from a study of read filtering for tumor transcriptome and immune sequencing. Study context: Mean patient age was around 66 years, range roughly 45 to 80; around 17 male, 14 to 15 female.

The study, taken as a whole, reports: Sorted CD138-negative bone marrow cells were not purified T cells. Correlation between methods rose after single-read clonotypes were removed.

Trimming left V 3 bases short and J 13 bases short, with 14 bases between. Per the germline V gene, CDR1 is SGHRS and CDR2 is YFSETQ. This CDR3 is 12 amino acids long. Molecular barcoded adaptors covering alpha/delta and beta/gamma chains were used on approximately 400 ng RNA. TCRdb re-called the reads through MiXCR, storing one row per CDR3 protein. The sample has 50,000 or so distinct CDR3 sequences; approximately 19% are singletons. This receptor was obtained from a donor at least 40 years old with multiple myeloma. The sequenced sample was a population of CD138-negative cells sorted from bone marrow. The chain employs TRBV5-1 and TRBJ2-1; no reliable D call. DNA for the CDR3: TGCGCCAGCAGCTCGAATCAAGAGACCCAGTTCTTC. This gives the protein CASSSNQETQFF. Combining the CDR3 with reference TRBV5-1 and TRBJ2-1 gives the whole variable domain KAGVTQTPRYLIKTRGQQVTLSCSPISGHRSVSWYQQTPGQGLQFLFEYFSETQRNKGNFPGRFSGRQFSNSRSEMNVSTLELGDSALYLCASSSNQETQFFGPGTRLTVL.